This TCR beta chain came from a study of blood T cell repertoires in COVID-19 (TCRdb year 2020). For the wider study: Collaborator samples came from the United States, Italy and Spain and covered acute and convalescent phases of COVID-19. Samples came from the ongoing ImmuneRACE study (first 160 participants) plus 1,254 subjects from 6 global collaborators. The prospective study material was composed of cDNA or gDNA derived from T cells, B-cell-depleted T cells, or PBMCs. The dataset comprised deeply sampled blood TCRbeta repertoires from subjects exposed to, actively infected with, or recovered from COVID-19. Where available, HLA class I and class II types were taken from metadata supplied by the sample provider and were not determined by assay-based typing. The sample metadata nearly always contained a de-identified subject ID, COVID-19 status, age in years and sex. The repertoires were made available in a free public database intended to serve as a resource for research on the immune response to SARS-CoV-2.

Study-level results and caveats: The amount of clinical and demographic metadata varied by source and participant and was provided uncurated.

This clone is a singleton in its sample. No cognate antigen has been identified for it. Base qualities are not recorded, but no much larger clone differs from it by a single base. CDR1 is given as KGHSH and CDR2 as LQKENI, both from the germline V gene. Trimmed from V: 3 bases; trimmed from J: 1 base; junction bases lacking a gene match: 5. The CDR3 runs 15 amino acids, cysteine and phenylalanine included. Only CDR3 DNA remains: 45 bases, in frame from the first base. TCRbeta CDR3 regions were amplified from genomic DNA by means of the immunoSEQ Assay, a bias-controlled multiplex PCR. Per the authors' processing: Nucleated cell counts per sample were estimated from amplification of reference gene primers within the assay. To quantify the absolute abundance of each unique TCRbeta CDR3 rearrangement, sequence reads were collapsed and filtered. For each sample, productive Simpson clonality was calculated as the square root of Simpson's diversity index across productive rearrangements. Imported from immuneACCESS, the table was reduced by TCRdb to in-frame sequences with V and J called. These copies leave out some clones; in studies compared against another copy, an unresolved V gene accounts for under half, and the cause of the remainder is not known. V and J calls and clone size are as listed in that table; D and trimming were resolved from the DNA. The sample table shows about 300,000 clones, and around 92% are seen once. The top ten clonotypes cover under 3.5% of the sample.

Participants in the prospective study were aged about 18 to 95 years, lived in under 30 United States geographic areas, and enrolled through a virtual design. To assign participants to cohorts, the prospective study relied on clinical history that participants themselves reported in a screening survey and a study questionnaire. Exposed participants had been in contact with someone with a PCR-confirmed or clinician-diagnosed COVID-19 case within 2 weeks of study entry. Mobile phlebotomists in the prospective study collected whole blood, serum and a nasopharyngeal or oropharyngeal swab from every participant. Additional blood draws and questionnaires over an approximately 2-month period could optionally be provided by prospective study participants. Blood samples from the prospective study were shipped frozen or at room temperature prior to DNA extraction.

The receptor was isolated from a woman in her forties or fifties who had been exposed to COVID-19. Material for sequencing was PBMCs or T cells enriched from blood (not recorded which). This sequence uses TRBV18 and TRBJ1-1; 7 bases in the middle match TRBD1. The DNA reads as follows: TGTGCCAGCTCACCGCCTGGGACAGCGAACACTGAAGCTTTCTTT. Its translation is CASSPPGTANTEAFF.